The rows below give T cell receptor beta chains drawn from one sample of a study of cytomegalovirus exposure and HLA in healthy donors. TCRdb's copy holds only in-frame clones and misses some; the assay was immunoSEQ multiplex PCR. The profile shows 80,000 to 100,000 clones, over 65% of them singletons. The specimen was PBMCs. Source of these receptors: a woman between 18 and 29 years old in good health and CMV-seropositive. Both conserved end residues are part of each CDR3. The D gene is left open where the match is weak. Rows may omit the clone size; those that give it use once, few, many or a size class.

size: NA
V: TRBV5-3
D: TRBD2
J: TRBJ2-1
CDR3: CARSLTVAGGIYNEQFF
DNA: TGTGCCAGAAGCTTGACGGTAGCGGGGGGGATCTACAATGAGCAGTTCTTC

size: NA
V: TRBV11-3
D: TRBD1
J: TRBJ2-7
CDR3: CASSPEAGQEYEQYF
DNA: TGTGCCAGCAGCCCTGAGGCGGGACAGGAGTACGAGCAGTACTTC

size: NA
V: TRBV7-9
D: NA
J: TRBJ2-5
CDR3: CASSFSGRLRQTQYF
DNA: TGTGCCAGCAGCTTTTCAGGGCGCCTTAGACAGACCCAGTACTTC

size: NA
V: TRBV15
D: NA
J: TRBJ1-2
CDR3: CATSRVGRLGNYGYTF
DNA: TGTGCCACCAGCAGAGTTGGGCGCCTCGGTAACTATGGCTACACCTTC

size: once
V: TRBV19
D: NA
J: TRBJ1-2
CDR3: CASIGSNYGYTF
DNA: TGTGCCAGTATTGGGAGTAACTATGGCTACACCTTC

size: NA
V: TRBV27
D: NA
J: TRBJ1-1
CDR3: CASLGAVEAFF
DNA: TGTGCCAGCCTTGGGGCAGTCGAAGCTTTCTTT

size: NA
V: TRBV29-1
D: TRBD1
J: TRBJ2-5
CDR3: CSVFTPGQGEETQYF
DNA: TGCAGCGTTTTCACACCCGGACAGGGGGAAGAGACCCAGTACTTC

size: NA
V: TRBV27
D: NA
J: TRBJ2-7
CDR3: CASSSPQKEQYF
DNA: TGTGCCAGCAGTAGCCCCCAAAAAGAGCAGTACTTC

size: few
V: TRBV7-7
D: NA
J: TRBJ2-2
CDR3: CASSLHRDTGELFF
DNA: TGTGCCAGCAGCTTACATCGCGACACCGGGGAGCTGTTTTTT

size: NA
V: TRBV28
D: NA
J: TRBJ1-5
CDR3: CATNGQPQHF
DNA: TGTGCCACAAACGGTCAGCCCCAGCATTTT

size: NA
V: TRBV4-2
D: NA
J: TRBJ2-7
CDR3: CASSRNAGSYEQYF
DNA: TGTGCCAGCAGCCGAAACGCAGGCTCCTACGAGCAGTACTTC

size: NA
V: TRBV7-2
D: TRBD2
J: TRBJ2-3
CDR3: CASSLLAASTDTQYF
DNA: TGTGCCAGCAGCTTACTAGCGGCTAGCACAGATACGCAGTATTTT

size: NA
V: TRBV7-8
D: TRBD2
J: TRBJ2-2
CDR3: CASSLVVWAGVETGELFF
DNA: TGTGCCAGCAGCTTAGTGGTCTGGGCGGGAGTAGAAACCGGGGAGCTGTTTTTT

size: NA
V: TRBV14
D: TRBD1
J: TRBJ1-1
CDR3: CASSQDRGTGVLAEAFF
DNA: TGTGCCAGCAGCCAAGATCGGGGGACAGGGGTACTGGCTGAAGCTTTCTTT

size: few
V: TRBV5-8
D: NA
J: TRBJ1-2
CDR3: CASSPRDTNYGYTF
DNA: TGTGCCAGCAGCCCTAGGGACACGAACTATGGCTACACCTTC

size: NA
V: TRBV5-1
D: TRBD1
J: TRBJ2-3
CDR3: CASSLDRDRVPSKQYF
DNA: TGCGCCAGCAGCTTGGACCGGGACAGGGTCCCATCGAAGCAGTATTTT

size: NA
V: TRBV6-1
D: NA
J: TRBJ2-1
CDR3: CASSEAGRDNEQFF
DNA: TGTGCCAGCAGTGAAGCGGGCAGGGACAATGAGCAGTTCTTC

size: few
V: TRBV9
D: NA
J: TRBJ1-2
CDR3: CASSAVGGGGGYTF
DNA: TGTGCCAGCAGCGCCGTGGGAGGGGGAGGTGGCTACACCTTC

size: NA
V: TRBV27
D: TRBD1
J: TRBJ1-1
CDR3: CASSLHRGNTEAFF
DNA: TGTGCCAGCAGTTTACACAGGGGCAACACTGAAGCTTTCTTT

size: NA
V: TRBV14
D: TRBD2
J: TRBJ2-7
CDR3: CASSRILAASYEQYF
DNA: TGTGCCAGCAGCCGTATTCTAGCGGCATCCTACGAGCAGTACTTC

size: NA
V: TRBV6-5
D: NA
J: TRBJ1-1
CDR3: CASGFSNTEAFF
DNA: TGTGCCAGCGGCTTTTCGAACACTGAAGCTTTCTTT

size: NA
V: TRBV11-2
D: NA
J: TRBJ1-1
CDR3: CASGGVNTEAFF
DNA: TGTGCCAGCGGGGGGGTGAACACTGAAGCTTTCTTT

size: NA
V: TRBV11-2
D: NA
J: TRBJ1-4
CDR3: CASSLGTHGRNEELFF
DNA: TGTGCCAGCAGCTTAGGGACTCACGGAAGGAATGAAGAACTGTTTTTT

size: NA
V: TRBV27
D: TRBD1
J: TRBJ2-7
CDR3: CASSLAGTGVEQYF
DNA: TGTGCCAGCAGTTTAGCCGGGACAGGGGTTGAGCAGTACTTC

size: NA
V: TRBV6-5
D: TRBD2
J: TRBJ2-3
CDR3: CASRRLAVDRHTQYF
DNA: TGTGCCAGCAGACGACTAGCGGTCGACCGGCATACGCAGTATTTT

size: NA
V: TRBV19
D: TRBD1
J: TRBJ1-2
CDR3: CATLPQDRAGYTF
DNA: TGTGCCACCCTACCTCAGGACAGGGCAGGCTACACCTTC

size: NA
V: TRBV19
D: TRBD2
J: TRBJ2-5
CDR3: CASSMGGVETQYF
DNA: TGTGCCAGTAGTATGGGAGGGGTAGAGACCCAGTACTTC

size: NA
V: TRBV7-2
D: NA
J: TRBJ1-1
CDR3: CASSLPPGIWDTEAFF
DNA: TGTGCCAGCAGCCTTCCCCCGGGAATTTGGGACACTGAAGCTTTCTTT

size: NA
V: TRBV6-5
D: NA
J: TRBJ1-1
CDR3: CASSFQVNMNTEAFF
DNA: TGTGCCAGCAGCTTTCAGGTCAACATGAACACTGAAGCTTTCTTT

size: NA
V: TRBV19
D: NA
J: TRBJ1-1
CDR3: CASGTLVWNTEAFF
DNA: TGTGCCAGCGGGACACTTGTTTGGAACACTGAAGCTTTCTTT

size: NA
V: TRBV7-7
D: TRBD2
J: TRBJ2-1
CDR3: CASSLAIAGGYNEQFF
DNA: TGTGCTAGCAGCTTAGCGATAGCGGGAGGGTACAATGAGCAGTTCTTC

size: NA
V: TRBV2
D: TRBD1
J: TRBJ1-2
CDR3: CASSLGQGGNYGYTF
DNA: TGTGCCAGCAGCCTCGGACAGGGGGGAAACTATGGCTACACCTTC

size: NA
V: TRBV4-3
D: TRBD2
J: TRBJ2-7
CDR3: CASSQGPSGGYEQYF
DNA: TGCGCCAGCAGCCAAGGACCTAGCGGGGGATATGAGCAGTACTTC

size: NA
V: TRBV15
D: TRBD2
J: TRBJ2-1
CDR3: CATSGLLAGATYNEQFF
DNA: TGTGCCACCAGCGGTCTGCTAGCGGGGGCAACCTACAATGAGCAGTTCTTC

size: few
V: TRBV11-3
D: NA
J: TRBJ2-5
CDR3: CASRGEQYF
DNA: TGTGCCAGCAGGGGAGAGCAGTACTTC

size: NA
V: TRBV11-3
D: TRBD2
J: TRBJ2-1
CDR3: CASSLGGLAGYNEQFF
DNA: TGTGCCAGCAGCTTAGGGGGACTAGCGGGCTATAATGAGCAGTTCTTC

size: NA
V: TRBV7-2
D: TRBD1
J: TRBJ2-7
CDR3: CASSLTGASEQYF
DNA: TGTGCCAGCAGCTTGACAGGGGCAAGCGAGCAGTACTTC

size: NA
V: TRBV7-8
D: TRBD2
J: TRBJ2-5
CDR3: CASSLEGLAPQYF
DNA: TGTGCCAGCAGCTTAGAGGGACTAGCGCCCCAGTACTTC

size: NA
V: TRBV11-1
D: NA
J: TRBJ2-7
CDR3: CASSPFSYEQYF
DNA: TGTGCCAGCAGCCCCTTTTCCTACGAGCAGTACTTC

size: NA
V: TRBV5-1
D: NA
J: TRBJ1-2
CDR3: CASSRTADGYTF
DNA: TGCGCCAGCAGCCGGACAGCGGATGGCTACACCTTC

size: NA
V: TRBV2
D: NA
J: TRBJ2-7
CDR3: CASILGGNSYEQYF
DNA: TGTGCCAGCATTTTAGGGGGTAATTCCTACGAGCAGTACTTC

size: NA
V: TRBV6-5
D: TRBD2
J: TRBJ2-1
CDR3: CASSYDVLAGYNEQFF
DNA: TGTGCCAGCAGTTACGACGTACTAGCGGGATACAATGAGCAGTTCTTC

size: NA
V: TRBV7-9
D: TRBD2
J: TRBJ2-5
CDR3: CASSSILAGGETQYF
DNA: TGTGCCAGCAGCTCCATTTTAGCGGGAGGAGAGACCCAGTACTTC

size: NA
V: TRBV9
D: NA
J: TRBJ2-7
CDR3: CASSVTFGPPYEQYF
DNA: TGCGCCAGCAGCGTAACTTTCGGTCCCCCCTACGAGCAGTACTTC

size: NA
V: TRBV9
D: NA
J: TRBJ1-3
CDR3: CASGREGDFASSGNTIYF
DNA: TGTGCCAGCGGACGAGAAGGGGATTTCGCTAGCTCTGGAAACACCATATATTTT

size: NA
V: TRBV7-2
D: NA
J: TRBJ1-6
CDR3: CASSLGGGGNSPLHF
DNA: TGTGCCAGCAGCTTAGGTGGGGGGGGAAATTCACCCCTCCACTTT

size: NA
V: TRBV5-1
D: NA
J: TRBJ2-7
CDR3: CASSRGSTVTYEQYF
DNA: TGCGCCAGCAGCCGGGGTTCGACCGTTACCTACGAGCAGTACTTC

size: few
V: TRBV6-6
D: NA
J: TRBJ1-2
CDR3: CASSYSMAAGDGYTF
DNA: TGTGCCAGCAGTTACTCGATGGCGGCAGGGGATGGCTACACCTTC

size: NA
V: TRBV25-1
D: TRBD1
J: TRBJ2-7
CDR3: CASSGTGPFEQYF
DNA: TGTGCCAGCAGTGGGACAGGGCCCTTCGAGCAGTACTTC

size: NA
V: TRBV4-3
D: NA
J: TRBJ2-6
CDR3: CASSQEGQFSPGANVLTF
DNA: TGCGCCAGCAGCCAAGAAGGACAGTTTTCCCCTGGGGCCAACGTCCTGACTTTC

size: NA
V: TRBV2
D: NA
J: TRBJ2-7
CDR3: CASSADTLYEQYF
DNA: TGTGCCAGCAGTGCCGATACCCTTTACGAGCAGTACTTC

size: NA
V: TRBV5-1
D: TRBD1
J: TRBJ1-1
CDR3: CASSPRQGAGDTEAFF
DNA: TGCGCCAGCAGCCCGCGACAGGGGGCGGGGGACACTGAAGCTTTCTTT

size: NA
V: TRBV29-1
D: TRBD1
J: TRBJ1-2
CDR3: CSAGPLSGTGMNYGYTF
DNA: TGCAGCGCCGGCCCCCTCTCCGGGACAGGGATGAACTATGGCTACACCTTC

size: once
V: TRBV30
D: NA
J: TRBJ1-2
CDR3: CAWSESGSSGYTF
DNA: TGTGCCTGGAGTGAGAGTGGTTCGTCTGGCTACACCTTC

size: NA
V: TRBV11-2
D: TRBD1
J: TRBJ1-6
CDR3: CASSTYRGLQSPLHF
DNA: TGTGCCAGCAGCACGTACAGGGGGCTCCAGTCACCCCTCCACTTT